A single sample gave rise to the 15 T cell receptor beta chains below, sequenced in a study of cytomegalovirus exposure and HLA in healthy donors. PCR primers comprised 60 Vbeta and 13 Jbeta primers. Profiling relied on immunoSEQ multiplex PCR, and the TCRdb table lists in-frame clones only, not all of them. The sample yields tens of thousands of clones, about two thirds seen once. Material for sequencing was PBMCs. The origin of the receptors is a human donor in good health.

This sequence joins TRBV11-3 and TRBJ1-1; D unclear. The ends were cut back, 5 bases at V and 4 bases at J, with 17 bases in the middle. This CDR3 is 15 amino acids long. Germline V gene sequence: CDR1 SGHNT, CDR2 YENEEA. The CDR3 nucleotides read TGTGCCAGCAGCCCTCGCGGAGGGAGGAGCACTGAAGCTTTCTTT. Residues: CASSPRGGRSTEAFF.

The chain combines TRBV5-1 with TRBJ2-5; 7 bases line up with TRBD1. Germline V lookup: CDR1 SGHRS, CDR2 YFSETQ. The V gene end was trimmed by 2 bases and the J gene end by 4 bases; junction bases not matched to a gene: 5. The CDR3 runs to 14 residues. CDR3 in DNA: TGCGCCAGCAGCTTCCAATCAGGGGGAGAGACCCAGTACTTC. Its protein is CASSFQSGGETQYF. The full variable domain, its missing parts supplied by reference TRBV5-1 and TRBJ2-5, is KAGVTQTPRYLIKTRGQQVTLSCSPISGHRSVSWYQQTPGQGLQFLFEYFSETQRNKGNFPGRFSGRQFSNSRSEMNVSTLELGDSALYLCASSFQSGGETQYFGPGTRLLVL.

V and J are TRBV30 and TRBJ1-4; 9 positions match TRBD1. The J segment lost 5 bases and the V segment lost 3 bases, leaving 4 bases of the junction unmatched. Germline V CDR1 and CDR2: GTSNPN, SVGIG (reference sequence). The CDR3 spans 14 residues. CDR3 coding DNA: TGTGCCTGGAGCGCCGGGACAGGGAATGAAAAACTGTTTTTT. Translating gives CAWSAGTGNEKLFF. The entire variable domain, with the rest obtained from reference TRBV30 and TRBJ1-4, is as follows: SQTIHQWPATLVQPVGSPLSLECTVEGTSNPNLYWYRQAAGRGLQLLFYSVGIGQISSEVPQNLSASRPQDRQFILSSKKLLLSDSGFYLCAWSAGTGNEKLFFGSGTQLSVL.

This chain connects TRBV19 to TRBJ1-2, with TRBD1 identical over 8 bases. Trimming at V came to 6 bases and at J to 7 bases, leaving 4 bases not matched to a gene. This CDR3 contains 12 residues. Germline V lookup: CDR1 LNHDA, CDR2 SQIVND (reference sequence). The DNA for the CDR3 is TGTGCCAGTAGGAGAGACAGGGGTGGCTACACCTTC. Translated, it gives CASRRDRGGYTF.

This chain joins TRBV5-6 and TRBJ2-5; TRBD1 is a possible D gene (6 bases). The CDR3 has 17 residues. Trimming removed 1 base at V and 6 bases at J, with 22 bases between. The germline gives CDR1 SGHDT, CDR2 YYEEEE. Here the CDR3 DNA reads TGTGCCAGCAGCTTGAATACAGGGTTTGGCGAAGCAAAGACCCAGTACTTC. It yields the protein CASSLNTGFGEAKTQYF.

The chain is built from TRBV2 and TRBJ2-3; TRBD2 aligns across 7 bases. Looked up from germline, CDR1 is SNHLY and CDR2 is FYNNEI. The ends lost 11 bases at V and 1 base at J; junction bases unmatched: 9. The CDR3 contains 14 residues. In nucleotides, the CDR3 is TGTGCCGGTGCCCCTAGCGGACGCACAGATACGCAGTATTTT. Translation gives CAGAPSGRTDTQYF.

The V call is TRBV9, the J call TRBJ2-3; 10 bases align to TRBD1. The germline V gene encodes CDR1 SGDLS and CDR2 YYNGEE. This CDR3 region has 16 residues. Losses at the gene ends were 4 bases for V and 4 bases for J; bases not matched to a gene: 9. Here the CDR3 reads CASSNPQTGGSDTQYF. Here the CDR3 DNA reads TGTGCCAGCAGCAATCCTCAGACAGGGGGCTCAGATACGCAGTATTTT.

In its sample, this clone was seen a few times. The chain recombines TRBV18 with TRBJ1-1; D remains ambiguous. The V gene lost 6 bases and the J gene lost 0 bases, with 11 bases spanning the gap. The CDR3 covers 14 residues. Per the germline V gene, CDR1 is KGHSH and CDR2 is LQKENI. CDR3 DNA: TGTGCCAGCTCTGCCTCGGCGGTGAACACTGAAGCTTTCTTT. This translates into CASSASAVNTEAFF.

The gene calls are TRBV10-3 and TRBJ2-3, with 11 bases that match TRBD2. Germline assignment: CDR1 ENHRY and CDR2 SYGVKD. This CDR3 comprises 16 residues. Trimming took 2 bases from V and 0 from J; bases not matched to a gene: 1. CDR3 coding DNA: TGTGCCATCAGTGAGGGGACTAGCGGTAGCACAGATACGCAGTATTTT. This sequence encodes CAISEGTSGSTDTQYF.

Only a few counts were recorded for this clone. J is TRBJ1-4 and V is TRBV7-2; no firm D call. Trimming removed 5 bases from V and 8 bases from J, with 15 bases in between. This CDR3 spans 14 amino acids. Germline loops: CDR1 SGHTA, CDR2 FQGNSA. The CDR3 DNA reads as TGTGCCAGCAGCATACCTCCGATGAGGGAAAAACTGTTTTTT. As protein: CASSIPPMREKLFF. The variable domain in full, completed from reference TRBV7-2 and TRBJ1-4, reads GAGVSQSPSNKVTEKGKDVELRCDPISGHTALYWYRQSLGQGLEFLIYFQGNSAPDKSGLPSDRFSAERTGGSVSTLTIQRTQQEDSAVYLCASSIPPMREKLFFGSGTQLSVL.

V usage is TRBV4-3 and J usage is TRBJ2-2; possible D gene TRBD1, 5 bases. Germline values: CDR1 LGHNA, CDR2 YSLEER. Trimming cost V 0 bases and J 2 bases, with 10 bases left between them. This CDR3 spans 16 amino acids. Here the CDR3 DNA reads TGCGCCAGCAGCCAAGACAAGGGGCACAACACCGGGGAGCTGTTTTTT. Its translation: CASSQDKGHNTGELFF.

This chain connects TRBV5-4 to TRBJ1-4, with D possibly matching TRBD1 (6 bases). Germline V gives CDR1 SGHNT, CDR2 YYREEE (reference sequence). This CDR3 is 15 amino acids long. The V gene lost 4 bases and the J gene lost 5 bases, with 15 bases spanning the gap. CDR3 in amino acids: CASSRQQGRNEKLFF. The CDR3 nucleotides are TGTGCCAGCAGCCGACAACAGGGAAGGAATGAAAAACTGTTTTTT.

The chain is built from TRBV5-4 and TRBJ1-2; no clear D gene. Trimming pared 4 bases from V and 5 bases from J, leaving 12 bases between. Germline V CDR1 and CDR2: SGHNT, YYREEE (reference sequence). The CDR3 loop spans 13 amino acids. The CDR3 DNA reads as TGTGCCAGCAGCCCAGAAACAGTTTATGGCTACACCTTC. Translated: CASSPETVYGYTF.

The rearrangement uses TRBV7-8 and TRBJ2-3; D gene ambiguous. The CDR3 runs 13 residues. The V gene's germline CDR1 is SGHVS and CDR2 FQNEAQ. Trimming removed 5 bases from V and 0 bases from J, with 6 bases in between. The CDR3 coding sequence is TGTGCCAGCAGCCAATTTAGCACAGATACGCAGTATTTT. It yields the protein CASSQFSTDTQYF.

The table lists this clone with a few counts. The CDR3 spells CASSWDRSGNTIYF. As DNA, the CDR3 is TGTGCCAGCAGCTGGGACAGATCTGGAAACACCATATATTTT. The rearrangement links TRBV2 to TRBJ1-3, with 7 nucleotides matching TRBD1. The germline CDR1 and CDR2 sequences are SNHLY and FYNNEI. The junction had 3 bases not matched to a gene; V was cut back by 6 bases and J by 1 base. CDR3 length equals 14 residues. Combining the CDR3 with reference TRBV2 and TRBJ1-3 gives the whole variable domain EPEVTQTPSHQVTQMGQEVILRCVPISNHLYFYWYRQILGQKVEFLVSFYNNEISEKSEIFDDQFSVERPDGSNFTLKIRSTKLEDSAMYFCASSWDRSGNTIYFGEGSWLTVV.